This T cell receptor (beta chain) was identified during a study of blood T cell repertoires in COVID-19. Study-wide background: Samples taken during acute and convalescent COVID-19 were collected in the United States, Italy and Spain. PBMCs, B-cell-depleted T cells, or T cells were the source of the cDNA or gDNA that made up the material.

How the authors handled the data: Estimates of nucleated cell counts were drawn from the amplification of reference gene primers. Here immunoSEQ multiplex PCR was the method, and the copy in TCRdb shows in-frame clones only, minus some. D and trimming were read from the DNA, whereas the V and J calls and clone size are those reported in that table. The sample comprises 130,000 or so clones, around 89% of which are singletons, and around 18% rests with the top ten. CDR3 length: 14 residues. After removal of 2 bases from V and 5 bases from J, the junction contained 6 bases not matched to a gene. Per the germline V gene, CDR1 is KGHSH and CDR2 is LQKENI.

The sample consisted of peripheral blood. The sequence was obtained from a man between 50 and 59 years old with active or convalescent COVID-19. V usage is TRBV18 and J usage is TRBJ2-7, with 7 nucleotides matching TRBD1. The CDR3 nucleotides read TGTGCCAGCTCACCAACGACAGGGAAGAACGAGCAGTACTTC. Translation gives CASSPTTGKNEQYF.